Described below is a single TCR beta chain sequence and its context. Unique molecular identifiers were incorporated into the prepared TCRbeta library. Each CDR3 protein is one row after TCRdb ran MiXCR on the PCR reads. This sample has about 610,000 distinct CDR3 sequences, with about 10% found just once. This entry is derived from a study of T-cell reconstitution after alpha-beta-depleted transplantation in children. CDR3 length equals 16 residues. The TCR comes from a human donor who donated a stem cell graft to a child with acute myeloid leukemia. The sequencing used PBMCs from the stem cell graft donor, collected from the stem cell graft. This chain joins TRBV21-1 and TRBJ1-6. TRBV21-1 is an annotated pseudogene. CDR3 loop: CASSKVGRRDNSPLHF. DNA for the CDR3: TGTGCCAGCAGCAAAGTCGGGAGGCGGGACAATTCACCCCTCCACTTT.